This paragraph covers one TCR beta chain sequence. Its cognate antigen is unknown. From germline, CDR1 is SGHRS and CDR2 YFSETQ. The CDR3 consists of 15 residues. This entry belongs to a study of monozygotic twins with inflammatory bowel disease. Overall study findings and caveats: Any single strong signal or clonotype tied to IBD lacked support.

For each CDR3 protein, TCRdb gives one entry from its re-call of the 5' RACE reads, without DNA. The sample totals more than 300,000 distinct CDR3 sequences; its top ten clones hold 2.5% to 3%. Specimen: blood. The TCR sequence derives from a human donor with ulcerative colitis or Crohn's disease, or a healthy co-twin of an affected twin (not recorded which). The chain joins TRBV5-1 to TRBJ1-2. CDR3 sequence: CASSLSAGNNYGYTF.